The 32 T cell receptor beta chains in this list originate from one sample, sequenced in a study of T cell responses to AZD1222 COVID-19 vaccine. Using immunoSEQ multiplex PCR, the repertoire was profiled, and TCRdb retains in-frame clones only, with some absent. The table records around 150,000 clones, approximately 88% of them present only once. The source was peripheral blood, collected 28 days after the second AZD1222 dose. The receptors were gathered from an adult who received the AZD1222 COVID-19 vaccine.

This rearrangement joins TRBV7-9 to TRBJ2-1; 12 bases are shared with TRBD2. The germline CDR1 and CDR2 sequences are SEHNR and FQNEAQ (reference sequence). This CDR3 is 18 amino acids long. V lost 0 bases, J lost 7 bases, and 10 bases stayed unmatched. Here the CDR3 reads CASSLAPRPSGGGNEQFF. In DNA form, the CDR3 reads TGTGCCAGCAGCTTAGCGCCCCGGCCTAGCGGGGGGGGGAATGAGCAGTTCTTC.

The CDR3 sequence is CASSQSAEGMNTEAFF. CDR3 in DNA: TGCGCCAGCAGTCAATCGGCTGAGGGAATGAACACTGAAGCTTTCTTT. The V and J genes are TRBV23-1 and TRBJ1-1; no clear D gene. TRBV23-1 is an open reading frame whose function is uncertain. Trimming took off 0 bases at V and 0 bases at J, with 11 bases between the two ends. The CDR3 length is 16 residues.

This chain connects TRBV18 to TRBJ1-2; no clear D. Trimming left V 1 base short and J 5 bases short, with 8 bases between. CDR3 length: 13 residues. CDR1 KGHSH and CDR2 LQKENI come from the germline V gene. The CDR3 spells CASSPLSRYGYTF. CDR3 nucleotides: TGTGCCAGCTCACCACTCTCCAGATATGGCTACACCTTC.

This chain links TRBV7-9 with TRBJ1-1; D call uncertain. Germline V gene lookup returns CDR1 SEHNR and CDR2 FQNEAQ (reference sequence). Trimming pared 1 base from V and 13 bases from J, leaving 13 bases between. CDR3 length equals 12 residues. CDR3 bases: TGTGCCAGCAGCTTAGAAGCTGGGGAGGGTTTCTTT. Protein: CASSLEAGEGFF.

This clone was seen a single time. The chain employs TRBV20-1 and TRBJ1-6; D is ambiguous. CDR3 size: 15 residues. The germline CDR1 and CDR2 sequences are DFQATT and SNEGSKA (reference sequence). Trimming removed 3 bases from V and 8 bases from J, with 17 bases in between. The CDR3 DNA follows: TGCAGTGCTAGTTCAGGAAGTAATTTCGATTCACCCCTCCACTTT. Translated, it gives CSASSGSNFDSPLHF.

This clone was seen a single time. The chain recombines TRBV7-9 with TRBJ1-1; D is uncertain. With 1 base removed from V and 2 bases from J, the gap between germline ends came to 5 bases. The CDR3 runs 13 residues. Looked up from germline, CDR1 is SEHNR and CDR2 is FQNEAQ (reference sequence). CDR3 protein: CASSLGSNTEAFF. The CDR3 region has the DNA TGTGCCAGCAGCTTAGGGTCCAACACTGAAGCTTTCTTT.

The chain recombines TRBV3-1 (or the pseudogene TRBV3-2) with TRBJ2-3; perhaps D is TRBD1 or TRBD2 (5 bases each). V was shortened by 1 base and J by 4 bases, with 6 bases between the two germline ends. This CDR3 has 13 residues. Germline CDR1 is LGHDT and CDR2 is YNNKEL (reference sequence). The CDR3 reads CASSQAGPDTQYF. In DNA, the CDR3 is TGTGCCAGCAGCCAAGCGGGGCCAGATACGCAGTATTTT.

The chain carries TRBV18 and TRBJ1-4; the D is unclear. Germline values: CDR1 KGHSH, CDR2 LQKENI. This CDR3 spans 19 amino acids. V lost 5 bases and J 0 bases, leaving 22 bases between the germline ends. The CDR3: CASSFNPAGLMTTNEKLFF. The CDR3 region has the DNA TGTGCCAGCTCATTTAATCCTGCGGGCCTAATGACAACTAATGAAAAACTGTTTTTT.

The DNA of the CDR3 is TGCGCCAGCAGCCAGGCATCGGGACAGGGGGCGGGAAACACCATATATTTT. Its protein is CASSQASGQGAGNTIYF. The V call is TRBV4-1, the J call TRBJ1-3; 12 bases are a match to TRBD1. The CDR3 has 17 residues. The V segment lost 3 bases and the J segment 4 bases; nucleotides outside the gene matches: 7. Germline CDR1 is MGHRA and CDR2 is YSYEKL.

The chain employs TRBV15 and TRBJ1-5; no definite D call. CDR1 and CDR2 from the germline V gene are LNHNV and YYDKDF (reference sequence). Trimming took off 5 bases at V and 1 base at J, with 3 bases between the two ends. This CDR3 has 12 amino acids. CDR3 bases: TGTGCCACCAGCGGGAGCAATCAGCCCCAGCATTTT. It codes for CATSGSNQPQHF.

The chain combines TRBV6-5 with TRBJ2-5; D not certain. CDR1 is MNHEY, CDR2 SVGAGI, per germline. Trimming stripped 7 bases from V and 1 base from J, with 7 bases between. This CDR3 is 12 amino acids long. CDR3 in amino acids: CASNSGQETQYF. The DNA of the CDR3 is TGTGCCAGCAACTCAGGCCAAGAGACCCAGTACTTC.

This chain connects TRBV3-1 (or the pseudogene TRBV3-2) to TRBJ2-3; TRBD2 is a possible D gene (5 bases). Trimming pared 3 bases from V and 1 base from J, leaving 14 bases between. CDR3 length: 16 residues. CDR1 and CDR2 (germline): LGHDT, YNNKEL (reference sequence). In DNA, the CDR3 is TGTGCCAGCAGCCACTTGGGAGTCTCTGGCACAGATACGCAGTATTTT. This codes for CASSHLGVSGTDTQYF.

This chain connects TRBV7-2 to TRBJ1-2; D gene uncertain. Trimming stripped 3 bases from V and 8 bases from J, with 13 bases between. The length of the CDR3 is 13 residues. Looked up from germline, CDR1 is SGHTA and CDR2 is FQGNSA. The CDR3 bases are TGTGCCAGCAGCTTGGATGGACGAGGAGGCTACACCTTC. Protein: CASSLDGRGGYTF.

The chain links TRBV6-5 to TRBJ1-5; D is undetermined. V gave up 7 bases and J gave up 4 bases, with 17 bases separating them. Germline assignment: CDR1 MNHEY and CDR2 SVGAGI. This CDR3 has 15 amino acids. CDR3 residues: CASKRALGGNQPQHF. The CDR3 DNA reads TGTGCCAGCAAAAGAGCACTGGGCGGGAATCAGCCCCAGCATTTT.

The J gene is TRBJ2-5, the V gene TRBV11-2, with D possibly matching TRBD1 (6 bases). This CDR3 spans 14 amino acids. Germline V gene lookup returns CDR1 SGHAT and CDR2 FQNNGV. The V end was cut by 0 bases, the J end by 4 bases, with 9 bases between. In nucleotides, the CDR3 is TGTGCCAGCAGCTTAGATACAGGGACAGAGACCCAGTACTTC. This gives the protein CASSLDTGTETQYF.

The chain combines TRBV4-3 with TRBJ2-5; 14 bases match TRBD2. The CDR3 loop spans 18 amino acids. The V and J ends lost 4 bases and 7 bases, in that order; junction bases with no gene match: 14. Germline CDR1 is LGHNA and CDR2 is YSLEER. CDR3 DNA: TGCGCCAGCAGCCCTCGAGGGGGCGGACTAGCGGGGGGCGGGACCCAGTACTTC. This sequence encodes CASSPRGGGLAGGGTQYF.

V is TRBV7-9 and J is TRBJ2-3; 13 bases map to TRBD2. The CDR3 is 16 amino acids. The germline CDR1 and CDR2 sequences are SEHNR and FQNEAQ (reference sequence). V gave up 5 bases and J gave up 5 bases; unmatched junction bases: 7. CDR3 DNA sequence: TGTGCCAGCAGCCGCGGGGGACTAGCGGGACAAGATACGCAGTATTTT. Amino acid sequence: CASSRGGLAGQDTQYF.

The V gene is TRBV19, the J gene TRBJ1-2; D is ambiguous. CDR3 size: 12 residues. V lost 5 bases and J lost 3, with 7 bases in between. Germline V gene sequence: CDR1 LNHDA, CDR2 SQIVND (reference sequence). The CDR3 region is CASSWSDYGYTF. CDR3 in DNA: TGTGCCAGTAGTTGGTCCGACTATGGCTACACCTTC.

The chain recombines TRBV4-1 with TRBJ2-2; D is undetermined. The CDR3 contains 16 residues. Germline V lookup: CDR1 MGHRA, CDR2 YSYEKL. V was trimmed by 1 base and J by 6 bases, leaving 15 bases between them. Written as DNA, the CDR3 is TGCGCCAGCAGCCAAGGGGTAGGGCAGGATTCCGGGGAGCTGTTTTTT. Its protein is CASSQGVGQDSGELFF.

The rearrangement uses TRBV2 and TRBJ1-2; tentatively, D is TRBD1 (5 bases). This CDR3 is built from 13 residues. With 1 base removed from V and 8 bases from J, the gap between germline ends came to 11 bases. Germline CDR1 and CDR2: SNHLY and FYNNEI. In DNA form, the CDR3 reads TGTGCCAGCAGTGAAGACAGGATGTACGGCTACACCTTC. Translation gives CASSEDRMYGYTF.

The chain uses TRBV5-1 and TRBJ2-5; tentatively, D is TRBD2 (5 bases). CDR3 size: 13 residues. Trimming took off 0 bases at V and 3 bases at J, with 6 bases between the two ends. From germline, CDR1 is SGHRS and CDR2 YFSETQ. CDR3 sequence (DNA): TGCGCCAGCAGCTTGGTCGGGGAAGAGACCCAGTACTTC. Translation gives CASSLVGEETQYF. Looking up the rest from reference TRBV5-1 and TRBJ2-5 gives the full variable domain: KAGVTQTPRYLIKTRGQQVTLSCSPISGHRSVSWYQQTPGQGLQFLFEYFSETQRNKGNFPGRFSGRQFSNSRSEMNVSTLELGDSALYLCASSLVGEETQYFGPGTRLLVL.

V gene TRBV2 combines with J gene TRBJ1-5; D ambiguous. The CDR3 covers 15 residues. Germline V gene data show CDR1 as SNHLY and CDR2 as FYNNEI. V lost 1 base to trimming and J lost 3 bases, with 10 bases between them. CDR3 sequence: CASSEVGFDNQPQHF. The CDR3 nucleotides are TGTGCCAGCAGTGAAGTGGGTTTTGACAATCAGCCCCAGCATTTT.

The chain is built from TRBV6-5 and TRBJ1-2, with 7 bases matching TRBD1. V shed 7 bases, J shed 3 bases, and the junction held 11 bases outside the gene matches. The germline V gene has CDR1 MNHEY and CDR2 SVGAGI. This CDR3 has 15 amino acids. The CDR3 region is CASTPSGGGYYGYTF. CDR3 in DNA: TGTGCCAGCACCCCATCTGGAGGGGGCTACTATGGCTACACCTTC.

Here the CDR3 DNA reads TGTGCCAGCAGTTTCTACGGCGGGGCTGAAGCTTTCTTT. Protein: CASSFYGGAEAFF. This rearrangement joins TRBV27 to TRBJ1-1, with D unclear. Trimming left V 3 bases short and J 6 bases short, with 11 bases between. This CDR3 comprises 13 residues. In germline, CDR1 is MNHEY, CDR2 SMNVEV (reference sequence).

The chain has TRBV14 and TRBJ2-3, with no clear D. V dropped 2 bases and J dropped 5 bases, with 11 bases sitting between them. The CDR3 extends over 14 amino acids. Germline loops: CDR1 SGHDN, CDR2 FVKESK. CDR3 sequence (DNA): TGTGCCAGCAGCCAAACCGCGTCAGGAGATACGCAGTATTTT. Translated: CASSQTASGDTQYF. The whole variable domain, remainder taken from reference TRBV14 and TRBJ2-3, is EAGVTQFPSHSVIEKGQTVTLRCDPISGHDNLYWYRRVMGKEIKFLLHFVKESKQDESGMPNNRFLAERTGGTYSTLKVQPAELEDSGVYFCASSQTASGDTQYFGPGTRLTVL.

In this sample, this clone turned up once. CDR3 amino acids: CASSQSQGGAFF. Written as DNA, the CDR3 is TGCGCCAGCAGCCAATCCCAGGGGGGGGCTTTCTTT. The chain uses TRBV4-1 and TRBJ1-1; 7 nucleotides align to TRBD1. The ends lost 2 bases at V and 11 bases at J; junction bases unmatched: 5. The CDR3 runs 12 residues. Germline V gives CDR1 MGHRA, CDR2 YSYEKL.

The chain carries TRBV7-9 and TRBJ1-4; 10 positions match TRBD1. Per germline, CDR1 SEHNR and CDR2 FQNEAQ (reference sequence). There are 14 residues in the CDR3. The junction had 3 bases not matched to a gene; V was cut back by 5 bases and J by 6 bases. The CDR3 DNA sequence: TGTGCCAGCAGCGCCGGGACAGGGGATGAAAAACTGTTTTTT. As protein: CASSAGTGDEKLFF.

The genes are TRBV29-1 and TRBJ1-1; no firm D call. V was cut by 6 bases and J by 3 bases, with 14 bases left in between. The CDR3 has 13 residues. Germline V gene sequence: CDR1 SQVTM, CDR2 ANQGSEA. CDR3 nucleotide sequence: TGCAGCGTCCCGCCTGAGGTAGACACTGAAGCTTTCTTT. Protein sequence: CSVPPEVDTEAFF.

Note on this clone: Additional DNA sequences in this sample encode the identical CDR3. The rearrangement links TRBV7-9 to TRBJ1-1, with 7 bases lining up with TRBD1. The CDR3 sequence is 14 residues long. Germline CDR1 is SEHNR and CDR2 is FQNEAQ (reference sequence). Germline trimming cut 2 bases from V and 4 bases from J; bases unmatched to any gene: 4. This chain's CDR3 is CASSLKGGGTEAFF. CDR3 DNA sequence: TGTGCCAGCAGCTTAAAAGGGGGCGGCACTGAAGCTTTCTTT.

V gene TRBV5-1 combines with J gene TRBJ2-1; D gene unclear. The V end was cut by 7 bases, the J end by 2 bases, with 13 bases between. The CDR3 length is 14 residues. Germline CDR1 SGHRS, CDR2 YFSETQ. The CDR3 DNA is TGCGCCAGCTTGCCCCTCCCAACCTACAATGAGCAGTTCTTC. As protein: CASLPLPTYNEQFF. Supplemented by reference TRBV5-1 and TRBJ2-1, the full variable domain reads KAGVTQTPRYLIKTRGQQVTLSCSPISGHRSVSWYQQTPGQGLQFLFEYFSETQRNKGNFPGRFSGRQFSNSRSEMNVSTLELGDSALYLCASLPLPTYNEQFFGPGTRLTVL.

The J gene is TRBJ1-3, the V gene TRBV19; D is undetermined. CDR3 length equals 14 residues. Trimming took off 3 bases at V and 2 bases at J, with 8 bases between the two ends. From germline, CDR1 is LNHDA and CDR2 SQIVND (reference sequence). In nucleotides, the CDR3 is TGTGCCAGTAGTATTCGGGGTACTGGAAACACCATATATTTT. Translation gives CASSIRGTGNTIYF.

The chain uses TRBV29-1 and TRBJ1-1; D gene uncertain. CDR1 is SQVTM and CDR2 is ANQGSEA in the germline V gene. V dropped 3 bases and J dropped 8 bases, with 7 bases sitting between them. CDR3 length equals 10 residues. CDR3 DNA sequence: TGCAGCGTTGACAACAGCGAAGCTTTCTTT. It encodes CSVDNSEAFF.